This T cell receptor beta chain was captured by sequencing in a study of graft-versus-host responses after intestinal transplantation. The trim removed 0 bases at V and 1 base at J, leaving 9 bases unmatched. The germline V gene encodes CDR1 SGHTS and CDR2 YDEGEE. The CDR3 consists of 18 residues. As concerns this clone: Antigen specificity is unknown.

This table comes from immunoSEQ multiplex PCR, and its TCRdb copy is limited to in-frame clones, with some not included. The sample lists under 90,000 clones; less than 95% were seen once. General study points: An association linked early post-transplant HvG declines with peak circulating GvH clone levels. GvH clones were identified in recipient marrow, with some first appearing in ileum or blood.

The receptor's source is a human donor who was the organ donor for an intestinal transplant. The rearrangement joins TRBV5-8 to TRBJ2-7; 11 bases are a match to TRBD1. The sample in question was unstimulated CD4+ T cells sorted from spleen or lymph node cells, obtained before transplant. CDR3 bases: TGTGCCAGCAGCTTGGAATTCGGACAGGGGGCTAGGTCCTACGAGCAGTACTTC. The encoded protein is CASSLEFGQGARSYEQYF.